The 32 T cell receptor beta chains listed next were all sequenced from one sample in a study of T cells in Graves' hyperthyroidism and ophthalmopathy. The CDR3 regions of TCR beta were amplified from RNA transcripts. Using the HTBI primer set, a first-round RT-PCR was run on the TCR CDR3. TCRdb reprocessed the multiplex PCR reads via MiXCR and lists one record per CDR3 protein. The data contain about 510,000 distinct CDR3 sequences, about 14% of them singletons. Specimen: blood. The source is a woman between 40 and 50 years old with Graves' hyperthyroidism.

This chain's CDR3 is CASTGTGGTYEQYF. In DNA, the CDR3 is TGTGCCAGCACCGGGACAGGGGGCACCTACGAGCAGTACTTC. The chain is built from TRBV6-2 or TRBV6-3 and TRBJ2-7; 12 positions agree with TRBD1. Germline trimming cut 7 bases from V and 2 bases from J; bases unmatched to any gene: 3. Germline-derived CDR1 and CDR2 are MNHEY and SVGEGT. The CDR3 is made up of 14 amino acids.

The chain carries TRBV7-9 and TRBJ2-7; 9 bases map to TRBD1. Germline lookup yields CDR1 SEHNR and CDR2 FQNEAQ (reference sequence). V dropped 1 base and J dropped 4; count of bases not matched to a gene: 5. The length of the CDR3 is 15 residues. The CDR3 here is CASSLVGTGIYEQYF. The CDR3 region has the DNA TGTGCCAGCAGCTTAGTAGGGACAGGGATATACGAGCAGTACTTC.

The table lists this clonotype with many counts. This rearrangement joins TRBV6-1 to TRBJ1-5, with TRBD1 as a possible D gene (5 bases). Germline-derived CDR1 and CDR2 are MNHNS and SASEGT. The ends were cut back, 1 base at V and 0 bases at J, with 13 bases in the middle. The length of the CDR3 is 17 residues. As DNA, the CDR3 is TGTGCCAGCAGTGAAGGACAGTCACCATATAGCAATCAGCCCCAGCATTTT. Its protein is CASSEGQSPYSNQPQHF.

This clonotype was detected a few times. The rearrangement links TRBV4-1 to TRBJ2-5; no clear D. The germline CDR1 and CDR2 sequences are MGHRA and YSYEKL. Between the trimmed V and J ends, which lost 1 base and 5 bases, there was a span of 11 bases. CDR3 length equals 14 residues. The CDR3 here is CASSQVYTAETQYF. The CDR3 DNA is TGCGCCAGCAGCCAAGTTTACACCGCCGAGACCCAGTACTTC.

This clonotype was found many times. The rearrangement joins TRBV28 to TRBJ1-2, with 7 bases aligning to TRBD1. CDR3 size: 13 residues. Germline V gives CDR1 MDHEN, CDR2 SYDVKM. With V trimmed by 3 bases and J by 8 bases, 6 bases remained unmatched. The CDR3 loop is CASSFPTGAGYTF. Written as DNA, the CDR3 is TGTGCCAGCAGTTTCCCTACAGGGGCCGGCTACACCTTC.

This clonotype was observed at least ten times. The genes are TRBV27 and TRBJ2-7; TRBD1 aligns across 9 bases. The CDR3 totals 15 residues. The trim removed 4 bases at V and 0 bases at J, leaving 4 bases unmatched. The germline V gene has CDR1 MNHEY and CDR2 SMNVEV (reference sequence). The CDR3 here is CASSWTGAGSYEQYF. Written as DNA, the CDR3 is TGTGCCAGCAGTTGGACAGGGGCGGGCTCCTACGAGCAGTACTTC.

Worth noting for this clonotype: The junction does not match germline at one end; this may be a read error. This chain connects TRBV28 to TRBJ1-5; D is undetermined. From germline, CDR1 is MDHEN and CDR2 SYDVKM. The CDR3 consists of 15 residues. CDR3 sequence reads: CASSQTANSNQPRHF. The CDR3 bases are TGTGCCAGCAGCCAGACCGCTAATAGCAATCAGCCCCGGCATTTT.

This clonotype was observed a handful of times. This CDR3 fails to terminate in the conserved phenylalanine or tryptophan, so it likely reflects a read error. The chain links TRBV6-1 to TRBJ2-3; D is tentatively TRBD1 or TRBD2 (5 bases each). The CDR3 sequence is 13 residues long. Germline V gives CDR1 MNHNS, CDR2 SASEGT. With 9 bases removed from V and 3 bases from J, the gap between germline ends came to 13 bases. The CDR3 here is CASLRDGTDTQYL. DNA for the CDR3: TGTGCCAGTTTGAGGGACGGGACAGATACGCAGTATCTT.

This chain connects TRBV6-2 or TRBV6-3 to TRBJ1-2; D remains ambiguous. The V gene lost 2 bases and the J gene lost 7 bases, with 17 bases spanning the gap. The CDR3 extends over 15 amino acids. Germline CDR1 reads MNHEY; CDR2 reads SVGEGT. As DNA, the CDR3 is TGTGCCAGCAGTTACGGCTACGAGAGGGCGAGTGGCTACACCTTC. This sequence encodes CASSYGYERASGYTF.

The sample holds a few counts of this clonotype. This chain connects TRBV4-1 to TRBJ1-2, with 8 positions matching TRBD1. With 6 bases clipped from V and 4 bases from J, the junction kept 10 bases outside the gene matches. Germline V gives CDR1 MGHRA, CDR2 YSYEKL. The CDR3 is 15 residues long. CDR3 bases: TGCGCCAGCAGTGTTGACAGGGGCCAAGGCTATGGCTACACCTTC. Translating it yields CASSVDRGQGYGYTF.

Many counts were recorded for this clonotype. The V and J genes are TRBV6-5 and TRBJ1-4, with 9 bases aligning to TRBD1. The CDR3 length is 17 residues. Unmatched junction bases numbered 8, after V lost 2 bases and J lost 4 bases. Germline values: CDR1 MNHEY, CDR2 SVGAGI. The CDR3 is CASSYSSGTGNNEKLFF. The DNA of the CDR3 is TGTGCCAGCAGTTACAGTTCCGGGACAGGGAATAATGAAAAACTGTTTTTT.

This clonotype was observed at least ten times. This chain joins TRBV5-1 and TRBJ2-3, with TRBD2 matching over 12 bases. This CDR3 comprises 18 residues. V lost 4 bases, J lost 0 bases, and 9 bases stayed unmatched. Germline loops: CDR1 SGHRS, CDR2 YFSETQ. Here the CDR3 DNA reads TGCGCCAGCAGCATCTGGACTAGCGGGAAACGAAGCACAGATACGCAGTATTTT. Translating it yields CASSIWTSGKRSTDTQYF.

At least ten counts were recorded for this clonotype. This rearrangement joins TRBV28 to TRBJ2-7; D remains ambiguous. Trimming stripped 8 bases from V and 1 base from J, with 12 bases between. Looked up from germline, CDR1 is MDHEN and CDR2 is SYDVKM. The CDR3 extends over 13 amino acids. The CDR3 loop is CASFGWQSYEQYF. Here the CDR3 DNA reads TGTGCCAGCTTCGGGTGGCAGTCCTACGAGCAGTACTTC.

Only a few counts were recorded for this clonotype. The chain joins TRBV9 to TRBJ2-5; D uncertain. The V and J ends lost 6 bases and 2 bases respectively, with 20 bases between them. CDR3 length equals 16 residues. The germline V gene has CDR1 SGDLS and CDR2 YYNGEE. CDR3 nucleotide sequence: TGTGCCAGCACCCGTAGCCCGCAGGCCAATCAAGAGACCCAGTACTTC. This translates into CASTRSPQANQETQYF.

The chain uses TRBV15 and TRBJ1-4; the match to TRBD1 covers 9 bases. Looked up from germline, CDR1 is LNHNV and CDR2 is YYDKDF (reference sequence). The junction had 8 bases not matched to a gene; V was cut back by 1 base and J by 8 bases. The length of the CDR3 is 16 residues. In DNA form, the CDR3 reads TGTGCCACCAGCAGAGCTCCGGGACAGGGCGTCGAAAAACTGTTTTTT. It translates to CATSRAPGQGVEKLFF.

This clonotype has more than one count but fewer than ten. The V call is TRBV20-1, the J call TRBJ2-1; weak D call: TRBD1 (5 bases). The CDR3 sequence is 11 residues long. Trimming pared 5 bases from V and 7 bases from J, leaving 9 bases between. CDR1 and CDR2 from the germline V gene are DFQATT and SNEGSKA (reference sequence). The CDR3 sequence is CSAGAQNEQFF. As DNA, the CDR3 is TGCAGTGCTGGGGCACAGAATGAGCAGTTCTTC.

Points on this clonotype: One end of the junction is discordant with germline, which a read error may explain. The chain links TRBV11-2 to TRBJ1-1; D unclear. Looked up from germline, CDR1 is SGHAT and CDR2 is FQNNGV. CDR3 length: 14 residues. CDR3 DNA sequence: TGTGCCAGCAGCTCAGGTGCAAGCTCCACTGAAGCCTTCTTT. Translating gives CASSSGASSTEAFF.

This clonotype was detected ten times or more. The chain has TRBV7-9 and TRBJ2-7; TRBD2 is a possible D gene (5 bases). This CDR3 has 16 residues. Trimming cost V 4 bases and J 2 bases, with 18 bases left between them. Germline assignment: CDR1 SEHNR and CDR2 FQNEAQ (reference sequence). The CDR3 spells CASSSPFSSVTYEQYF. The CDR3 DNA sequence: TGTGCCAGCAGCTCGCCCTTCAGTAGCGTAACCTACGAGCAGTACTTC.

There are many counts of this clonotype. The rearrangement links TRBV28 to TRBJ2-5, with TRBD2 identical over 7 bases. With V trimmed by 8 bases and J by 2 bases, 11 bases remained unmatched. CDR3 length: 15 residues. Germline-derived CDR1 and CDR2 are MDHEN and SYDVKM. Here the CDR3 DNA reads TGTGCCAGCGGCTTGAGGCTAGCGGTTCAAGAGACCCAGTACTTC. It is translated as CASGLRLAVQETQYF.

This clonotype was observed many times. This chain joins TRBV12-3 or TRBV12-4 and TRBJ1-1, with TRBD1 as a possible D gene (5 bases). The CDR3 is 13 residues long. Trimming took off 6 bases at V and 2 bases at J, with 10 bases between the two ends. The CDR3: CASSFGGNTEAFF. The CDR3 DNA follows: TGTGCCAGCAGCTTTGGGGGAAACACTGAAGCTTTCTTT.

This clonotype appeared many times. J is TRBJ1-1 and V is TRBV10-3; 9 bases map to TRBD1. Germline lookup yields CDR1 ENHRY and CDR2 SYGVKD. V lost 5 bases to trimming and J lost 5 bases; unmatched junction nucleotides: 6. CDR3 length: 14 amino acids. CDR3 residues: CAISSGQGGTEAFF. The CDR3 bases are TGTGCCATCAGTTCGGGACAGGGAGGAACTGAAGCTTTCTTT.

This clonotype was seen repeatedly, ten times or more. As DNA, the CDR3 is TGTGCCTGGAGTTACGGTAGTTTTGGCGAAAAACTGTTTTTT. This codes for CAWSYGSFGEKLFF. The V gene is TRBV30, the J gene TRBJ1-4, with unresolved D. Trimming left V 2 bases short and J 8 bases short, with 15 bases between. The CDR3 spans 14 residues. The V gene's germline CDR1 is GTSNPN and CDR2 SVGIG (reference sequence).

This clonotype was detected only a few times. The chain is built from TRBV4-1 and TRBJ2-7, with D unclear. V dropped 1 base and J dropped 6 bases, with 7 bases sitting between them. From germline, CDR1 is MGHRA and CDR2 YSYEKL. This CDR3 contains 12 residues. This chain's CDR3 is CASSQVTSEQYF. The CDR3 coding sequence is TGCGCCAGCAGCCAAGTAACATCCGAGCAGTACTTC.

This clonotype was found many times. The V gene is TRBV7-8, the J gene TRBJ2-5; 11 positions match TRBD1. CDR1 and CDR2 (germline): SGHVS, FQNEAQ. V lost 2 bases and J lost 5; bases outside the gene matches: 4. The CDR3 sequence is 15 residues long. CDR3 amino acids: CASSLRRDRGETQYF. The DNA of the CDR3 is TGTGCCAGCAGCTTACGCCGGGACAGGGGGGAGACCCAGTACTTC.

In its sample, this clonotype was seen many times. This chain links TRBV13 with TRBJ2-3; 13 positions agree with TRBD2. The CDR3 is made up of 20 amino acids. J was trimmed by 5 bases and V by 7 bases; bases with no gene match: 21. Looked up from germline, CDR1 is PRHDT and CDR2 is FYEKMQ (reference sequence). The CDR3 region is CASTRGGLAGAARVGDTQYF. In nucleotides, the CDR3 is TGTGCCAGCACCCGCGGAGGACTAGCGGGAGCGGCGAGGGTTGGAGATACGCAGTATTTT.

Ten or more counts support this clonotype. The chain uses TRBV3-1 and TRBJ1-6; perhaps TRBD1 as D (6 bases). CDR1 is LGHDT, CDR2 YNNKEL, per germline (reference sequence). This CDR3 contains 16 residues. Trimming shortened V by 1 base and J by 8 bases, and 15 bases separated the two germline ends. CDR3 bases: TGTGCCAGCAGCCAAGGAATACAGGGATTAGATTCACCCCTCCACTTT. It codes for CASSQGIQGLDSPLHF.

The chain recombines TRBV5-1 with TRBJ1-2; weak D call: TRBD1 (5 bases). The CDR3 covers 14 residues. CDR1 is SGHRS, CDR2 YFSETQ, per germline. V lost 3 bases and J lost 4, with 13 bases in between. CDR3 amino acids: CASSSQEGPYGYTF. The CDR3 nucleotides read TGCGCCAGCAGCTCCCAGGAGGGGCCCTATGGCTACACCTTC.

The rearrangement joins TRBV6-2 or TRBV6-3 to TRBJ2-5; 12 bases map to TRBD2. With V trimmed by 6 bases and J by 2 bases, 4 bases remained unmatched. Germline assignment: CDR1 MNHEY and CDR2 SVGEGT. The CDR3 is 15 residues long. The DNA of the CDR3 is TGTGCCAGCAGGCCCGGACTAGCGGGACAAGAGACCCAGTACTTC. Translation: CASRPGLAGQETQYF.

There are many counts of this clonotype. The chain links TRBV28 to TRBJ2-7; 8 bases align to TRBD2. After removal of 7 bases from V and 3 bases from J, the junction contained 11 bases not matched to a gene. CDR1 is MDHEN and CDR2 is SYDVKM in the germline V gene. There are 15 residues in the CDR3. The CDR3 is CASTPYAGGVYEQYF. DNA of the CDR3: TGTGCCAGCACCCCTTACGCGGGAGGAGTCTACGAGCAGTACTTC.

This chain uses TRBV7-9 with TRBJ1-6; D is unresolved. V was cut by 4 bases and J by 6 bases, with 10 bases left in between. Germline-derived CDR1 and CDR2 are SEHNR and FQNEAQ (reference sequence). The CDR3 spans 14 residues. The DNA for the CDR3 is TGTGCCAGCAGCTACGACCGGGGTAATTCACCCCTCCACTTT. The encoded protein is CASSYDRGNSPLHF.

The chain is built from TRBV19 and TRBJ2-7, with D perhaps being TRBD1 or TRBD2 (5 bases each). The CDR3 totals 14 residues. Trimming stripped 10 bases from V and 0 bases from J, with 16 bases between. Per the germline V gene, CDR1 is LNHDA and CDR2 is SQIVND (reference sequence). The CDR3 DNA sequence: TGTGCCACGAGATCCGGGACGAGCTCCTACGAGCAGTACTTC. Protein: CATRSGTSSYEQYF.

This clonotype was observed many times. The CDR3 bases are TGTGCCAGCAGTTACCGGCAGACAGGCCCCTACGAGCAGTACTTC. It translates to CASSYRQTGPYEQYF. The gene calls are TRBV6-2 or TRBV6-3 and TRBJ2-7; a possible D gene is TRBD1 (6 bases). CDR1 MNHEY and CDR2 SVGEGT come from the germline V gene. The CDR3 contains 15 residues. V lost 2 bases and J lost 2, with 13 bases in between.